The entry that follows covers one T cell receptor beta chain sequence. This sample was included in a study of blood T cell repertoires in COVID-19. As for the study in general: Acute and convalescent COVID-19 samples came from the United States, Italy and Spain. T cells, B-cell-depleted T cells, or PBMCs supplied cDNA or gDNA.

Germline V lookup: CDR1 MNHEY, CDR2 SVGAGI. This CDR3 spans 13 amino acids. Deletions cut 7 bases from V and 3 bases from J, with 12 bases between. Under the authors' procedure: Reference gene primer amplification gave estimated nucleated cell counts. Clones were sequenced by immunoSEQ multiplex PCR, and TCRdb holds only the in-frame ones, with some missing. That table supplies the V and J calls and clone size; D and trimming were determined from the DNA. Among 200,000 or so clones, over 70% were seen once, and the ten largest hold less than 6%. The chain links TRBV6-5 to TRBJ1-1; maybe TRBD1 (5 bases). The origin of this receptor is a woman aged 70-85 years with acute or convalescent COVID-19. Material: peripheral blood. CDR3 in amino acids: CASMRQWDTEAFF. The CDR3 DNA reads TGTGCCAGCATGCGACAGTGGGACACTGAAGCTTTCTTT.